Reported below is one T cell receptor (beta chain). What it binds is unknown. This record belongs to a study of T cell responses to AZD1222 COVID-19 vaccine. Overall study findings and caveats: Targeting of unmutated variant regions was reportedly seen in nearly half of spike-specific TCRs. Clonal diversity may have been underestimated, and the donors were mostly white British, with more females than males. Spike regions recognized by vaccine-associated CD4 TCRs spanned the protein, led by 160-218 and 743-854.

V lost 0 bases and J lost 0, with 24 bases in between. Germline loops: CDR1 LGHNA, CDR2 YNFKEQ. CDR3 length equals 22 residues. Clones were sequenced by immunoSEQ multiplex PCR, and TCRdb holds only the in-frame ones, with some missing. The table records about 110,000 clones, roughly nine tenths of them present only once. This receptor was taken from an adult in good health. Specimen: peripheral blood, collected on day 0 of MenACWY control vaccination. The rearrangement links TRBV4-2 to TRBJ1-6, with D possibly TRBD1 on 5 matching bases. The CDR3 region has the DNA TGTGCCAGCAGCCAAGATGGCACCAGGGCGGAACTAGGGTCCTCCTATAATTCACCCCTCCACTTT. It specifies CASSQDGTRAELGSSYNSPLHF.